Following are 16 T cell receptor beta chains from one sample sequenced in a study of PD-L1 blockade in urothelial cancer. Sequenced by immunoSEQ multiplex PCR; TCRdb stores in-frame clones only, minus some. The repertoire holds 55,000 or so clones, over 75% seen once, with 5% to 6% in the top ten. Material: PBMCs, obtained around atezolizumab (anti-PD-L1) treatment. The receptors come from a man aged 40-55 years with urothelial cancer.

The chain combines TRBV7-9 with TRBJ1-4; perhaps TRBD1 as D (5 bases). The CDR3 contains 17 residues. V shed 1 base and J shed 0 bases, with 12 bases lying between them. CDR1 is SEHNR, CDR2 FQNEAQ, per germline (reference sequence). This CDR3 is CASSLVQGSATNEKLFF. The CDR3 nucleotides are TGTGCCAGCAGCTTAGTTCAGGGTTCCGCAACTAATGAAAAACTGTTTTTT.

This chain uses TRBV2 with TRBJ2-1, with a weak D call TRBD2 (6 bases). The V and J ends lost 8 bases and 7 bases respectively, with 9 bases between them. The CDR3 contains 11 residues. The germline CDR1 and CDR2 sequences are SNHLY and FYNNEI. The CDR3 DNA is TGTGCCAGCTATCGGGGGAATGAGCAGTTCTTC. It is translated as CASYRGNEQFF.

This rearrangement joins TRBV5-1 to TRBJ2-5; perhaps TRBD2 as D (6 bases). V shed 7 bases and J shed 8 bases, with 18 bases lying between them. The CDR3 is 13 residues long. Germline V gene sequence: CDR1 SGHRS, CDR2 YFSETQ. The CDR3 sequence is CASYGGAAGTQYF. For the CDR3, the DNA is TGCGCCAGCTATGGAGGGGCCGCGGGAACCCAGTACTTC.

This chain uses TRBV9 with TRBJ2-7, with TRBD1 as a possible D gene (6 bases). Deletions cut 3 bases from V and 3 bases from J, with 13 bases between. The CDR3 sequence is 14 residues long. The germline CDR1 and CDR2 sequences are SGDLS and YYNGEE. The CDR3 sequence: CASSEGTGHYEQYF. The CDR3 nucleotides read TGTGCCAGCAGCGAGGGAACAGGGCACTACGAGCAGTACTTC.

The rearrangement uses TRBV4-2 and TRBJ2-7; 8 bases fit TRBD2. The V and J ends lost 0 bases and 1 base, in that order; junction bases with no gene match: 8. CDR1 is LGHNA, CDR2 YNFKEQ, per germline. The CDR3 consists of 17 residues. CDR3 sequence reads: CASSQDRGGVGSYEQYF. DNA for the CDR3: TGTGCCAGCAGCCAAGATCGGGGGGGGGTCGGGTCCTACGAGCAGTACTTC.

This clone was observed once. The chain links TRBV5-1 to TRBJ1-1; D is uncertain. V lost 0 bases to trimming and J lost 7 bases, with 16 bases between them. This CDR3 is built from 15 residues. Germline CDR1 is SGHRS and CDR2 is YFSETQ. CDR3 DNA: TGCGCCAGCAGCTTGGCGCTGGGCCCGTCAGGTGAAGCTTTCTTT. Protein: CASSLALGPSGEAFF.

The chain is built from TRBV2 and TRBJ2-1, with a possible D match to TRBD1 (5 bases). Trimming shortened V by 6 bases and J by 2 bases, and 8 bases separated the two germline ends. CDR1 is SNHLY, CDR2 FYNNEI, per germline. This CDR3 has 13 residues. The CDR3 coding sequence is TGTGCCAGCAGCGCGGACACCTACAATGAGCAGTTCTTC. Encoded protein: CASSADTYNEQFF.

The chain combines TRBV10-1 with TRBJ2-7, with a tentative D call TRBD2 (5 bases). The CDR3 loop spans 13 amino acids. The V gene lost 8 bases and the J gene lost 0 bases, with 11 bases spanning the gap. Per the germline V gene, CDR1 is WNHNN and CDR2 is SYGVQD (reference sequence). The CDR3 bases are TGCGCCAGCTCGGGGAGAAGCTCCTACGAGCAGTACTTC. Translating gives CASSGRSSYEQYF.

CDR3 protein: CASSQDLGTVVDNEQFF. The CDR3 DNA reads as TGTGCCAGCAGCCAAGATTTAGGGACAGTGGTGGACAATGAGCAGTTCTTC. The chain employs TRBV14 and TRBJ2-1; 7 nucleotides match TRBD1. CDR1 SGHDN and CDR2 FVKESK come from the germline V gene. This CDR3 has 17 residues. J was trimmed by 5 bases and V by 0 bases; bases with no gene match: 10.

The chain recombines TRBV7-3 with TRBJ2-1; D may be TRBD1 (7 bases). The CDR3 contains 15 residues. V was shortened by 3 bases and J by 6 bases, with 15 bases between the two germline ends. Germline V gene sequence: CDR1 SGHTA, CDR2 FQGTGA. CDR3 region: CASSFSGSGGNEQFF. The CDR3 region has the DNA TGTGCCAGCAGCTTTAGCGGATCAGGGGGCAATGAGCAGTTCTTC. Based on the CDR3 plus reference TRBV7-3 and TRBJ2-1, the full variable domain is GAGVSQTPSNKVTEKGKYVELRCDPISGHTALYWYRQSLGQGPEFLIYFQGTGAADDSGLPNDRFFAVRPEGSVSTLKIQRTERGDSAVYLCASSFSGSGGNEQFFGPGTRLTVL.

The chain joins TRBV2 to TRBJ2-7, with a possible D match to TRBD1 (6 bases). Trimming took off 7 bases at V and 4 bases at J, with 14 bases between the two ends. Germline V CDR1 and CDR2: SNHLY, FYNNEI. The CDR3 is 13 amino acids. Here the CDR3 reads CASNRGSGYEQYF. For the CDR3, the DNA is TGTGCCAGCAATAGGGGGAGTGGGTACGAGCAGTACTTC. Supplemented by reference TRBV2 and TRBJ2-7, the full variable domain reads EPEVTQTPSHQVTQMGQEVILRCVPISNHLYFYWYRQILGQKVEFLVSFYNNEISEKSEIFDDQFSVERPDGSNFTLKIRSTKLEDSAMYFCASNRGSGYEQYFGPGTRLTVT.

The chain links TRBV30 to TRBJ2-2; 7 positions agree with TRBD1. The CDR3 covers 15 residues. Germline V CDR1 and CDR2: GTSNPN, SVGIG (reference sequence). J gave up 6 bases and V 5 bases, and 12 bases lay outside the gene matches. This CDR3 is CAWGETGRMAGELFF. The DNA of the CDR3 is TGTGCCTGGGGGGAGACAGGGCGAATGGCCGGGGAGCTGTTTTTT.

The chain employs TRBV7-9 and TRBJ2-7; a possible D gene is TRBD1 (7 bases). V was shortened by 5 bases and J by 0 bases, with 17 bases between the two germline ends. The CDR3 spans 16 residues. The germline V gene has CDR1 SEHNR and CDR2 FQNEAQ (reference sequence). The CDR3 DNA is TGTGCCAGCAGCGAGCGAAACAGGGGAGGCTCCTACGAGCAGTACTTC. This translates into CASSERNRGGSYEQYF.

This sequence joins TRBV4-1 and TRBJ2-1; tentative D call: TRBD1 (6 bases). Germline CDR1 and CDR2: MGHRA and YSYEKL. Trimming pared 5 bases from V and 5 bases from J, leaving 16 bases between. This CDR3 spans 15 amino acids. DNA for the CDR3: TGCGCCAGCAGCTTCACGGACAGAATGAACAATGAGCAGTTCTTC. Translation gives CASSFTDRMNNEQFF.

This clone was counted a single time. The CDR3 loop is CASSQGGVGDTQYF. CDR3 DNA: TGCGCCAGCAGCCAGGGAGGCGTAGGAGATACGCAGTATTTT. The rearrangement links TRBV5-1 to TRBJ2-3; D is possibly TRBD2 (6 bases). The CDR3 length is 14 residues. V was pared by 4 bases and J by 5 bases, with 14 bases between. Germline V lookup: CDR1 SGHRS, CDR2 YFSETQ.

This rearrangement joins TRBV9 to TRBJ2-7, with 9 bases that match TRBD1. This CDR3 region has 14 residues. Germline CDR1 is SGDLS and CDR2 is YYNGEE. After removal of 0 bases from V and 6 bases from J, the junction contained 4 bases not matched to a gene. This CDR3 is CASSVAGQGFEQYF. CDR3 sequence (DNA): TGTGCCAGCAGCGTAGCGGGACAGGGATTCGAGCAGTACTTC.